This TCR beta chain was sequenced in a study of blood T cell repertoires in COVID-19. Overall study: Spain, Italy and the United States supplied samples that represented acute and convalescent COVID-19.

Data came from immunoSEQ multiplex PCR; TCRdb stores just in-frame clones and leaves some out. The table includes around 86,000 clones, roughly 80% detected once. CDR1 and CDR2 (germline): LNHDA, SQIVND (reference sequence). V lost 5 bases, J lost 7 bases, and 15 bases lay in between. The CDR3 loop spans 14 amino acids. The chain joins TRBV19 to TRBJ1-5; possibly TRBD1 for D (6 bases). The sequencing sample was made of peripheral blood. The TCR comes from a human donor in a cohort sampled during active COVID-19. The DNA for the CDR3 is TGTGCCAGTAGTTTGGTTGGGGGCAGGCAGCCCCAGCATTTT. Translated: CASSLVGGRQPQHF.